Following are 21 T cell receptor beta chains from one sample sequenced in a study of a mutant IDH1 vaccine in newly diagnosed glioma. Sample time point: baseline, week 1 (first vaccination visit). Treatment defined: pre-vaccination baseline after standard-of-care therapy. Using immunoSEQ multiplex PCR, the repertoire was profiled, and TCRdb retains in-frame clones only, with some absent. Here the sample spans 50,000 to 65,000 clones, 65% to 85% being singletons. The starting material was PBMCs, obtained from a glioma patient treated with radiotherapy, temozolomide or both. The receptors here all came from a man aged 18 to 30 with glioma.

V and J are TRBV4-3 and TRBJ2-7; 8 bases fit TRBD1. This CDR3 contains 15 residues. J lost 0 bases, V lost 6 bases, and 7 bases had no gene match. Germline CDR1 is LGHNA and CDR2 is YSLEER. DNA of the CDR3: TGCGCCAGCAGTCCGGACAGGGAGTTCTCCTACGAGCAGTACTTC. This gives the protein CASSPDREFSYEQYF.

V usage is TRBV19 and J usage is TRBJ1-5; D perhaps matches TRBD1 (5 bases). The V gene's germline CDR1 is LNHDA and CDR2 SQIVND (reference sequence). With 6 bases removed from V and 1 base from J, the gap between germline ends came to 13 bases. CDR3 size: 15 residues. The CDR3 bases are TGTGCCAGTAGCCCTTGGGGGGACAGCAATCAGCCCCAGCATTTT. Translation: CASSPWGDSNQPQHF. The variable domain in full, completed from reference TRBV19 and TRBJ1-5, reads DGGITQSPKYLFRKEGQNVTLSCEQNLNHDAMYWYRQDPGQGLRLIYYSQIVNDFQKGDIAEGYSVSREKKESFPLTVTSAQKNPTAFYLCASSPWGDSNQPQHFGDGTRLSIL.

This CDR3 is CASSETVQLRTEAFF. In nucleotides, the CDR3 is TGTGCCAGCAGTGAAACTGTTCAGCTTCGCACTGAAGCTTTCTTT. This chain connects TRBV25-1 to TRBJ1-1; no definite D call. V lost 2 bases and J 4 bases, leaving 14 bases between the germline ends. The CDR3 extends over 15 amino acids. CDR1 is MGHDK and CDR2 is SYGVNS in the germline V gene.

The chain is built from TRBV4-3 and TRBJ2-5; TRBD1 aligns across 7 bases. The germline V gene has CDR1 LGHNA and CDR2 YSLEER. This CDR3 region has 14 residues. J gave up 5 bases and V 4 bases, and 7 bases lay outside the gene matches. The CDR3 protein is CASSPFTGEETQYF. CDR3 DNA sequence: TGCGCCAGCAGCCCATTCACAGGGGAGGAGACCCAGTACTTC.

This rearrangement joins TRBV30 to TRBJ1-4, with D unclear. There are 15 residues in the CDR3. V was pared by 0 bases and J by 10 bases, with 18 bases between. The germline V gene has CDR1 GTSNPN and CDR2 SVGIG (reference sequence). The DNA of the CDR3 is TGTGCCTGGAGTGTACTTCCCGGTCCTCGGGGAAAACTGTTTTTT. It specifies CAWSVLPGPRGKLFF.

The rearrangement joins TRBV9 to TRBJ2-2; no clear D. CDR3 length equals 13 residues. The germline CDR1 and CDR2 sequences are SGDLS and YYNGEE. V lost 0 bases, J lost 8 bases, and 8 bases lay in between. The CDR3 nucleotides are TGTGCCAGCAGCGTAGACTCCTTGGGGGAGCTGTTTTTT. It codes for CASSVDSLGELFF.

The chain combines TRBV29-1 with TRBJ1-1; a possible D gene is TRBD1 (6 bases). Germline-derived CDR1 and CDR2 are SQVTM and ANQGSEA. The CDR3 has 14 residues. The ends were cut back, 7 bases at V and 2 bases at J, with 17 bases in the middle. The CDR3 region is CSAPRGPLNTEAFF. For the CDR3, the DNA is TGCAGCGCCCCCAGGGGACCCCTTAACACTGAAGCTTTCTTT. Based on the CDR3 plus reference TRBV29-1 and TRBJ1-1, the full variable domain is SAVISQKPSRDICQRGTSLTIQCQVDSQVTMMFWYRQQPGQSLTLIATANQGSEATYESGFVIDKFPISRPNLTFSTLTVSNMSPEDSSIYLCSAPRGPLNTEAFFGQGTRLTVV.

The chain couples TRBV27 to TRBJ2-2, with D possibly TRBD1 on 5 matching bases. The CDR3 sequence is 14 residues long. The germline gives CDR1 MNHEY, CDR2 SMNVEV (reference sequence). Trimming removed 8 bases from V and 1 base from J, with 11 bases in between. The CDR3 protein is CASLLTGNTGELFF. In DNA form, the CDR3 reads TGTGCCAGCCTCCTCACAGGGAACACCGGGGAGCTGTTTTTT.

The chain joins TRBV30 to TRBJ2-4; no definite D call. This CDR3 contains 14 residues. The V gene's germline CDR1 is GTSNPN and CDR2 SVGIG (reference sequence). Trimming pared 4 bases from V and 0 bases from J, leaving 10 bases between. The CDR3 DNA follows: TGTGCCTGGAATCCAGACGTAGCCAAAAACATTCAGTACTTC. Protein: CAWNPDVAKNIQYF.

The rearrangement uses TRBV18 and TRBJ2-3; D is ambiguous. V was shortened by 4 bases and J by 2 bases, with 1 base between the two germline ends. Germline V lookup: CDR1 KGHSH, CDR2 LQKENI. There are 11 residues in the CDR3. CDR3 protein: CASSLTDTQYF. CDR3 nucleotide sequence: TGTGCCAGCTCACTCACAGATACGCAGTATTTT.

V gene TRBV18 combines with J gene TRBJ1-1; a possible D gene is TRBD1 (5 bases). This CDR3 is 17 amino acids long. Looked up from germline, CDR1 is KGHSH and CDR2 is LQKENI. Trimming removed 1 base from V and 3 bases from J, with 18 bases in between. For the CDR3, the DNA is TGTGCCAGCTCACCACGAGGCCTCCGGGGCAGGGACACTGAAGCTTTCTTT. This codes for CASSPRGLRGRDTEAFF.

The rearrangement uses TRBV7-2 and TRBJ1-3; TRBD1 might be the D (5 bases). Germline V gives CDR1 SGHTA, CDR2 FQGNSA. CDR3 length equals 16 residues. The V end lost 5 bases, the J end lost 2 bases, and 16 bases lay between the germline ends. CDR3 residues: CASSQKGKGTGNTIYF. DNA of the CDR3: TGTGCCAGCAGCCAGAAGGGGAAGGGGACTGGAAACACCATATATTTT.

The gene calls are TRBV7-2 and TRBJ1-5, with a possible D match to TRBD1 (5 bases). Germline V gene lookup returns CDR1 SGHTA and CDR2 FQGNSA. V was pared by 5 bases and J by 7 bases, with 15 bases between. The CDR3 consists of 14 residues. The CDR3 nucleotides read TGTGCCAGCAGCCGGGACTTTCGTGCCCAGCCCCAGCATTTT. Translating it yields CASSRDFRAQPQHF.

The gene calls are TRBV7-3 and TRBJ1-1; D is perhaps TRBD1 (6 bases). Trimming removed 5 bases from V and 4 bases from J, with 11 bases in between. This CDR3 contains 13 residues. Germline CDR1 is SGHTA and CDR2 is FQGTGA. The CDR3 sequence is CASSPGGPTEAFF. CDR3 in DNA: TGTGCCAGCAGCCCTGGGGGGCCCACTGAAGCTTTCTTT. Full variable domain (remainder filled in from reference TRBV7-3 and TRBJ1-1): GAGVSQTPSNKVTEKGKYVELRCDPISGHTALYWYRQSLGQGPEFLIYFQGTGAADDSGLPNDRFFAVRPEGSVSTLKIQRTERGDSAVYLCASSPGGPTEAFFGQGTRLTVV.

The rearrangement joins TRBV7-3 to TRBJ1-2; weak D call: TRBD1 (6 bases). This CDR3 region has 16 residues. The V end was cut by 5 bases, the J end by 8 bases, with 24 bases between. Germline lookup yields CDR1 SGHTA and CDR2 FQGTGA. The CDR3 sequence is CASSPYPGAATRGYTF. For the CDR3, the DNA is TGTGCCAGCAGCCCTTATCCGGGGGCAGCGACTAGGGGCTACACCTTC. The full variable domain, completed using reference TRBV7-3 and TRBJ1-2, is GAGVSQTPSNKVTEKGKYVELRCDPISGHTALYWYRQSLGQGPEFLIYFQGTGAADDSGLPNDRFFAVRPEGSVSTLKIQRTERGDSAVYLCASSPYPGAATRGYTFGSGTRLTVV.

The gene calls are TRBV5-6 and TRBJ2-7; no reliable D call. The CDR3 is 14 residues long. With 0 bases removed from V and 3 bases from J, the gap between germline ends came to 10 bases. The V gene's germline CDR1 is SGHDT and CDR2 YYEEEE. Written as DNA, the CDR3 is TGTGCCAGCAGCTTGGGTGTTCAGAGCTACGAGCAGTACTTC. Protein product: CASSLGVQSYEQYF. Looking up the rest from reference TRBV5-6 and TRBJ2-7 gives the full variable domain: DAGVTQSPTHLIKTRGQQVTLRCSPKSGHDTVSWYQQALGQGPQFIFQYYEEEERQRGNFPDRFSGHQFPNYSSELNVNALLLGDSALYLCASSLGVQSYEQYFGPGTRLTVT.

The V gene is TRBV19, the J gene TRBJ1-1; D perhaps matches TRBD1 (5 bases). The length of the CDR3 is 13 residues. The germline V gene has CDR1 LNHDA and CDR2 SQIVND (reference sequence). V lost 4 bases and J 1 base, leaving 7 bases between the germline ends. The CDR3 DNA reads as TGTGCCAGTAGTAATACAGGGAACACTGAAGCTTTCTTT. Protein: CASSNTGNTEAFF.

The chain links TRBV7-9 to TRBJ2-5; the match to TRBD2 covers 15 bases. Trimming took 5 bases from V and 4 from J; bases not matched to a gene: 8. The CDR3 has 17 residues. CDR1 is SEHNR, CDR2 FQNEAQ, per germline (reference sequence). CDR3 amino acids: CASSAWTSGGARETQYF. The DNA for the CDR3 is TGTGCCAGCAGCGCATGGACTAGCGGGGGGGCCAGAGAGACCCAGTACTTC.

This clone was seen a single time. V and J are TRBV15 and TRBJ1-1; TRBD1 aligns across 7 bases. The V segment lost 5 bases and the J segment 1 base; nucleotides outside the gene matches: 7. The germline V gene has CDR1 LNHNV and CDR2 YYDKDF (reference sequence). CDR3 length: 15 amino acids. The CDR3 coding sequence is TGTGCCACCAGCGGAATTGACAGGGCGAACACTGAAGCTTTCTTT. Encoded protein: CATSGIDRANTEAFF.

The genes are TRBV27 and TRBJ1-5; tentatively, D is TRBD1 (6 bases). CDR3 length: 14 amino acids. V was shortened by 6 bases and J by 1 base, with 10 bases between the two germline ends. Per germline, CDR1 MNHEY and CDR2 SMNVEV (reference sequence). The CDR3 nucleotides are TGTGCCAGCAGGCTCAGGGGAAGCAATCAGCCCCAGCATTTT. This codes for CASRLRGSNQPQHF.

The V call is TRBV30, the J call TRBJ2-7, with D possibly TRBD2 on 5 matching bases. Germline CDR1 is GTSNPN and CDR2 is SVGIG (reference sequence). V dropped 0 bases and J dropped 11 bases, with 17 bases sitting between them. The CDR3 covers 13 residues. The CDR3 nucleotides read TGTGCCTGGAGTGTACCCCCCTCTATGCGGGAGTACTTC. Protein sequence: CAWSVPPSMREYF.